This TCR beta chain was retrieved from a study of blood T cell repertoires in COVID-19. Enrolled during active infection, Seattle patients were then followed longitudinally. Germline V gene data show CDR1 as MNHEY and CDR2 as SVGAGI. Trimming took 6 bases from V and 6 from J; bases not matched to a gene: 10. The CDR3 covers 15 residues. Method: immunoSEQ multiplex PCR; TCRdb's copy keeps in-frame clones and lacks some. The table shows 200,000 to 250,000 clones, with around 87% occurring only once. The receptor comes from a woman in her 50s with COVID-19, enrolled during active disease. This chain joins TRBV6-5 and TRBJ2-7, with 11 positions matching TRBD1. The specimen sequenced was peripheral blood. CDR3 sequence (DNA): TGTGCCAGCAGGCCGCCCGGGACAGGGGGTAGCGAGCAGTACTTC. Protein product: CASRPPGTGGSEQYF.